A selection of T cell receptor beta chains follows, all from one sample in a study of T-cell reconstitution after alpha-beta-depleted transplantation in children. TCRdb recomputed calls from the PCR reads with MiXCR, one row per CDR3 protein. The sample shows some 840,000 distinct CDR3 sequences, approximately 15% of them seen only once. Source: PBMCs, mostly from graft donor cells, taken 360 days after TCRalphabeta/CD19-depleted stem cell transplant. These receptor sequences come from a male patient aged 10 to 17 who had a stem cell transplant for acute lymphoblastic leukemia, so the T cells may come from the graft donor. The CDR3 runs from the conserved cysteine through the conserved F or W. Fields, in order: D gene, clone size, V gene, J gene, CDR3 DNA, CDR3 protein. D genes are given only for firm matches. Size is omitted from some rows. Given values are once, few, many or a class for expanded clones.

D: .; size: few; V: TRBV12-3/TRBV12-4; J: TRBJ2-6; DNA: TGTGCCAGCAGTTCTACTGGGGCCAACGTCCTGACTTTC; CDR3: CASSSTGANVLTF
D: .; size: few; V: TRBV20-1; J: TRBJ2-3; DNA: TGCAGTGCTCACCCTGGGATTCTCACAGATACGCAGTATTTT; CDR3: CSAHPGILTDTQYF
D: TRBD2; size: many; V: TRBV20-1; J: TRBJ2-7; DNA: TGCAGTGCCTCAGGACTAGCGCGCTACGAGCAGTACTTC; CDR3: CSASGLARYEQYF
D: .; size: .; V: TRBV6-2/TRBV6-3; J: TRBJ2-5; DNA: TGTGCCAGCAATAAACGGGGAGGAGAGACCCAGTACTTC; CDR3: CASNKRGGETQYF
D: TRBD2; size: .; V: TRBV29-1; J: TRBJ2-5; DNA: TGCAGCGTTGAAGATTGGGGCTACGCGGTAGCGGGAGGCACAGAGACCCAGTACTTC; CDR3: CSVEDWGYAVAGGTETQYF
D: .; size: many; V: TRBV12-3/TRBV12-4; J: TRBJ2-7; DNA: TGTGCCAGCAGTCCGAAGTGGGCATCGACCTACGAGCAGTACTTC; CDR3: CASSPKWASTYEQYF
D: .; size: many; V: TRBV7-6; J: TRBJ2-1; DNA: TGTGCCAGCAGCACACTTGACAATGAGCAGTTCTTC; CDR3: CASSTLDNEQFF
D: .; size: .; V: TRBV20-1; J: TRBJ1-4; DNA: TGCAGTGCTGTGGGGGAATCCAAGAAAACGATGTTTTTT; CDR3: CSAVGESKKTMFF
D: TRBD2; size: many; V: TRBV5-6; J: TRBJ2-1; DNA: TGTGCCAGCAGCGACGAGCGGGACTCCAGGGAGGATGAGCAGTTCTTC; CDR3: CASSDERDSREDEQFF
D: TRBD2; size: .; V: TRBV5-1; J: TRBJ2-1; DNA: TGCGCCAGCAGCTTCATTACTAGCGGGAGGGTTAATGAGCAGTTCTTC; CDR3: CASSFITSGRVNEQFF
D: TRBD1; size: .; V: TRBV6-5; J: TRBJ1-1; DNA: TGTGCCAGTGGACAGGTGAACACTGAAGCTTTCTTT; CDR3: CASGQVNTEAFF
D: .; size: .; V: TRBV11-2; J: TRBJ2-4; DNA: TGTGCCAGCAGCCCTCAATCCCCATTTCAGTACTTC; CDR3: CASSPQSPFQYF
D: .; size: few; V: TRBV5-1; J: TRBJ1-4; DNA: TGCGCCAGCAGGGCCGACGGTGAAAAACTGTTTTTT; CDR3: CASRADGEKLFF
D: .; size: few; V: TRBV2; J: TRBJ1-5; DNA: TGTGCCAGCAAGTTAGGGAATAGCAATCAGCCCCAGCATTTT; CDR3: CASKLGNSNQPQHF
D: .; size: .; V: TRBV28; J: TRBJ2-7; DNA: TGTGCCAGCAGTCCGGAGGGCCTGGCCTACGAGCAGTACTTC; CDR3: CASSPEGLAYEQYF
D: .; size: .; V: TRBV4-1; J: TRBJ2-5; DNA: TGCGCCAGCAGCCATGCTCCCCCTGTAGCGAGGTACCAAGAGACCCAGTACTTC; CDR3: CASSHAPPVARYQETQYF
D: TRBD2; size: .; V: TRBV5-5; J: TRBJ2-5; DNA: TGTGCCAGCAGCTTGAAAGGACTAGCTCGCCACTTC; CDR3: CASSLKGLARHF
D: TRBD1; size: .; V: TRBV5-1; J: TRBJ2-7; DNA: TGCGCCAGCAGCTTGTTTGCGGACAGGGTGGGAGAGCAGTACTTC; CDR3: CASSLFADRVGEQYF
D: .; size: few; V: TRBV12-3/TRBV12-4; J: TRBJ2-7; DNA: TGTGCCACCTCGCGACAGGAAATCCCCTACGAGCAGTACTTC; CDR3: CATSRQEIPYEQYF
D: .; size: few; V: TRBV11-2; J: TRBJ2-4; DNA: TGTGCCAGCAGCTTTCGCGGGCAGGTCCATAGCTTC; CDR3: CASSFRGQVHSF
D: .; size: few; V: TRBV9; J: TRBJ2-7; DNA: TGTGCCAGCAGCGTAGGATCTAATTACGAGCAGTACTTC; CDR3: CASSVGSNYEQYF
D: TRBD2; size: .; V: TRBV7-6; J: TRBJ2-3; DNA: TGTGCCAGCAGCCCCCAGACTAGCGGGAGTCCGGGCACAGATACGCAGTATTTT; CDR3: CASSPQTSGSPGTDTQYF
D: .; size: .; V: TRBV5-1; J: TRBJ2-7; DNA: TGCGCCAGCAGCTTGGATGCAGGGTATTCCTACGAGCAGTACTTC; CDR3: CASSLDAGYSYEQYF
D: .; size: few; V: TRBV3-1; J: TRBJ2-1; DNA: TGTGCCAGCAGCCAAGACAGGCGGTATAACTATATTAACAATGAGCAGTTCTTC; CDR3: CASSQDRRYNYINNEQFF
D: .; size: .; V: TRBV3-1; J: TRBJ2-3; DNA: TGTGCCAGCAGCCAAGCGGTACCGACGACAGGCAGCCTATCCACAGATACGCAGTATTTT; CDR3: CASSQAVPTTGSLSTDTQYF